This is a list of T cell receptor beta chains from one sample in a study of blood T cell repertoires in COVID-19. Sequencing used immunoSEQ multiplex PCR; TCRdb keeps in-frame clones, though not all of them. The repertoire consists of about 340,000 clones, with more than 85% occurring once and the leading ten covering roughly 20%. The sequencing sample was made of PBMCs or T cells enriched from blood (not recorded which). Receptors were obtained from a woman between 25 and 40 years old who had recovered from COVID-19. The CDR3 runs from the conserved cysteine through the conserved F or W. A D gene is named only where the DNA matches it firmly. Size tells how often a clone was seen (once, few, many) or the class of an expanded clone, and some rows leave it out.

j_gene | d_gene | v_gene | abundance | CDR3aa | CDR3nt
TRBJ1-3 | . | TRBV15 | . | CATSRDPQSGNTIYF | TGTGCCACCAGCAGAGATCCACAGTCTGGAAACACCATATATTTT
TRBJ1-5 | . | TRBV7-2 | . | CASSFPGDQPQHF | TGTGCCAGCAGCTTCCCGGGGGACCAGCCCCAGCATTTT
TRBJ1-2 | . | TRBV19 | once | CASSIGPRLGGYTF | TGTGCCAGTAGTATCGGTCCGAGGCTAGGAGGCTACACCTTC
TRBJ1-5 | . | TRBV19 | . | CASSISGGGGQPQHF | TGTGCCAGTAGTATATCCGGGGGAGGGGGACAGCCCCAGCATTTT
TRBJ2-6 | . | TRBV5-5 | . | CASREGASSGANVLTF | TGTGCCAGCCGGGAGGGGGCAAGCTCTGGGGCCAACGTCCTGACTTTC
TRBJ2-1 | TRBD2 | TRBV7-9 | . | CASSYSGSMAAYNEQFF | TGTGCCAGCAGCTACAGCGGGAGTATGGCCGCCTACAATGAGCAGTTCTTC
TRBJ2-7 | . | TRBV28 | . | CASWTASSYEQYF | TGTGCCAGCTGGACAGCCAGCTCCTACGAGCAGTACTTC
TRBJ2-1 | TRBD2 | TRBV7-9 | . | CASSPGLAGNNEQFF | TGTGCCAGCAGCCCAGGACTAGCGGGAAACAATGAGCAGTTCTTC
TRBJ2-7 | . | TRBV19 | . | CASSIPGFEQYF | TGTGCCAGTAGTATTCCAGGGTTCGAGCAGTACTTC
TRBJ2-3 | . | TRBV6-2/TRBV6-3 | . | CASSVSGTEITDTQYF | TGTGCCAGCAGTGTATCGGGGACTGAAATTACAGATACGCAGTATTTT
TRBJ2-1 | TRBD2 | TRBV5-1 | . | CASSEGLAGGRGEQFF | TGCGCCAGCAGTGAGGGACTAGCGGGAGGGAGGGGTGAGCAGTTCTTC
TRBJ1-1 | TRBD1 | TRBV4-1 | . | CASSQGDRNTEAFF | TGCGCCAGCAGCCAAGGGGACAGGAACACTGAAGCTTTCTTT
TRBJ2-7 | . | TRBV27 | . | CASSLLTGGRGYEQYF | TGTGCCAGCAGTCTTCTCACCGGGGGTCGAGGCTACGAGCAGTACTTC
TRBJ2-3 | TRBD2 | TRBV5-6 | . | CASSPQRGQLTDTQYF | TGTGCCAGCAGCCCCCAGCGGGGCCAACTCACAGATACGCAGTATTTT
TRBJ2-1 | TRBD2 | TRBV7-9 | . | CASSSSGARNEQFF | TGTGCCAGCAGCTCCAGCGGGGCGAGGAATGAGCAGTTCTTC
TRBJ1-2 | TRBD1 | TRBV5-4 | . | CASSHQGVHGYTF | TGTGCCAGCAGCCATCAGGGGGTACATGGCTACACCTTC
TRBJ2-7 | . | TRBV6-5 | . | CASSTVPGSSYEQYF | TGTGCCAGCAGTACCGTGCCCGGGAGCTCCTACGAGCAGTACTTC
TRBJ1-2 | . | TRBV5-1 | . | CASSFAGDFNYGYTF | TGCGCCAGCAGCTTTGCGGGGGACTTTAACTATGGCTACACCTTC
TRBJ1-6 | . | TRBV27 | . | CASRGLWNSPLHF | TGTGCCAGCAGGGGCCTGTGGAATTCACCCCTCCACTTT
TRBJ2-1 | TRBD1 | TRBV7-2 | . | CASRRGQGARNEQFF | TGTGCCAGCAGACGAGGACAGGGGGCGCGGAATGAGCAGTTCTTC
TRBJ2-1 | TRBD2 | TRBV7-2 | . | CASSFGLAVNNEQFF | TGTGCCAGCAGCTTCGGACTAGCGGTTAACAATGAGCAGTTCTTC
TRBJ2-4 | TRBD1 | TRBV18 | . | CASSPPGQGGNIQYF | TGTGCCAGCTCACCACCGGGACAGGGGGGAAACATTCAGTACTTC
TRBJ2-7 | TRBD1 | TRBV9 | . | CASSVASQGAYEQYF | TGTGCCAGCAGCGTAGCCAGCCAGGGGGCCTACGAGCAGTACTTC